One sample yielded the 15 T cell receptor beta chains listed below, sequenced in a study of T cell repertoires in cytomegalovirus infection. TCRdb fed the reads into MiXCR, producing one record per CDR3 protein. The sample lists a few hundred thousand distinct CDR3 sequences, 12% to 15% occurring once. The sample was PBMCs. All receptors come from a human donor in good health (CMV status not recorded). Some clones in this sample may be carry-over from other donors' samples.

This clonotype was picked up many times. V usage is TRBV6-1 and J usage is TRBJ2-2; the D gene is possibly TRBD2 (5 bases). The V and J ends lost 8 bases and 5 bases respectively, with 18 bases between them. Germline-derived CDR1 and CDR2 are MNHNS and SASEGT. This CDR3 contains 15 residues. The CDR3 region has the DNA TGTGCCAGCTCTTTACTAGGCCAGGCGACCGGGGAGCTGTTTTTT. This codes for CASSLLGQATGELFF.

A few counts support this clonotype. This rearrangement joins TRBV12-3 or TRBV12-4 to TRBJ1-3; unclear D gene. The CDR3 covers 12 residues. The V end was cut by 3 bases, the J end by 12 bases, with 12 bases between. CDR3 in amino acids: CASSLVNLNIYF. CDR3 sequence (DNA): TGTGCCAGCAGTTTGGTAAACCTTAACATATATTTT.

The rearrangement links TRBV6-1 to TRBJ1-1; D not resolved. Trimming pared 6 bases from V and 3 bases from J, leaving 8 bases between. The CDR3 extends over 12 amino acids. CDR1 is MNHNS, CDR2 SASEGT, per germline. The CDR3 bases are TGTGCCAGCAGGAGAGGCGACACTGAAGCTTTCTTT. This translates into CASRRGDTEAFF.

This clonotype was counted at least ten times. The gene calls are TRBV7-2 and TRBJ2-5; D may match TRBD1 or TRBD2 (5 bases each). V lost 3 bases, J lost 1 base, and 6 bases lay in between. Germline CDR1 reads SGHTA; CDR2 reads FQGNSA. The CDR3 extends over 13 amino acids. CDR3 protein: CASSFGAQETQYF. The CDR3 nucleotides are TGTGCCAGCAGCTTCGGGGCCCAAGAGACCCAGTACTTC. Supplemented by reference TRBV7-2 and TRBJ2-5, the full variable domain reads GAGVSQSPSNKVTEKGKDVELRCDPISGHTALYWYRQSLGQGLEFLIYFQGNSAPDKSGLPSDRFSAERTGGSVSTLTIQRTQQEDSAVYLCASSFGAQETQYFGPGTRLLVL.

In this sample, this clonotype turned up a few times. V and J are TRBV20-1 and TRBJ2-1; D assignment may be TRBD1 or TRBD2 (5 bases each). Trimming left V 0 bases short and J 0 bases short, with 12 bases between. Germline CDR1 reads DFQATT; CDR2 reads SNEGSKA (reference sequence). The CDR3 is 16 residues long. CDR3 nucleotides: TGCAGTGCTAGAGATGGGGGACGGAGCTCCTACAATGAGCAGTTCTTC. It yields the protein CSARDGGRSSYNEQFF.

The chain couples TRBV9 to TRBJ2-1, with TRBD1 as a possible D gene (6 bases). Germline V gene sequence: CDR1 SGDLS, CDR2 YYNGEE. This CDR3 contains 12 residues. Trimming cost V 8 bases and J 6 bases, with 12 bases left between them. The CDR3 sequence is CASNKGGNEQFF. For the CDR3, the DNA is TGTGCCAGTAACAAAGGGGGCAATGAGCAGTTCTTC. The full variable domain, rest sourced from reference TRBV9 and TRBJ2-1, is DSGVTQTPKHLITATGQRVTLRCSPRSGDLSVYWYQQSLDQGLQFLIQYYNGEERAKGNILERFSAQQFPDLHSELNLSSLELGDSALYFCASNKGGNEQFFGPGTRLTVL.

This clonotype was detected ten times or more. V usage is TRBV6-5 and J usage is TRBJ2-7, with 8 bases aligning to TRBD1. CDR3 length equals 15 residues. V shed 6 bases and J 2 bases; nucleotides not matched to a gene: 9. Germline V gene data show CDR1 as MNHEY and CDR2 as SVGAGI. CDR3 coding DNA: TGTGCCAGCAGGGAAGGGACAGGCAGAACCTACGAGCAGTACTTC. Its protein is CASREGTGRTYEQYF.

This clonotype was counted a few times. V usage is TRBV12-3 or TRBV12-4 and J usage is TRBJ2-7; D remains ambiguous. V was cut by 6 bases and J by 6 bases, with 12 bases left in between. This CDR3 is built from 12 residues. CDR3 amino acids: CASRRSRLEQYF. CDR3 coding DNA: TGTGCCAGCAGGCGGTCTAGGCTCGAGCAGTACTTC.

This clonotype was seen at least ten times. The chain carries TRBV4-1 and TRBJ1-5; no reliable D call. Trimming removed 0 bases at V and 0 bases at J, with 12 bases between. Germline loops: CDR1 MGHRA, CDR2 YSYEKL. The CDR3 sequence is 17 residues long. In nucleotides, the CDR3 is TGCGCCAGCAGCCAAGATAGGTCGGCCGGTAGCAATCAGCCCCAGCATTTT. It codes for CASSQDRSAGSNQPQHF.

V and J are TRBV5-1 and TRBJ2-5, with TRBD2 identical over 7 bases. Per the germline V gene, CDR1 is SGHRS and CDR2 is YFSETQ. Trimming at V came to 0 bases and at J to 5 bases, leaving 4 bases not matched to a gene. The CDR3 sequence is 14 residues long. The CDR3 is CASSLALGGETQYF. The CDR3, as DNA: TGCGCCAGCAGCTTGGCTTTGGGAGGGGAGACCCAGTACTTC.

This clonotype appeared many times. One end of the junction does not line up with germline, which may come from a read error. The rearrangement joins TRBV9 to TRBJ1-5; 7 bases align to TRBD1. The CDR3 loop spans 14 amino acids. The germline CDR1 and CDR2 sequences are SGDLS and YYNGEE. In DNA, the CDR3 is TGTGCCAGCAGCTCCGGACAGGTGAATCGGCCCCAGCATTTT. It is translated as CASSSGQVNRPQHF.

The rearrangement joins TRBV20-1 to TRBJ1-2; D is perhaps TRBD1 (6 bases). From germline, CDR1 is DFQATT and CDR2 SNEGSKA (reference sequence). V dropped 0 bases and J dropped 7 bases, with 15 bases sitting between them. The CDR3 has 14 residues. Written as DNA, the CDR3 is TGCAGTGCTAGAGAGAGAGGGGGTGATAGTGGCTACACCTTC. Protein sequence: CSARERGGDSGYTF.

The chain employs TRBV20-1 and TRBJ2-1, with TRBD2 matching over 10 bases. Looked up from germline, CDR1 is DFQATT and CDR2 is SNEGSKA (reference sequence). This CDR3 is built from 16 residues. V shed 3 bases and J 1 base; nucleotides not matched to a gene: 6. The CDR3 DNA is TGCAGTGCTAGTCACATAGCGGGGGGTTCCTACAATGAGCAGTTCTTC. The encoded protein is CSASHIAGGSYNEQFF.

The sample holds many counts of this clonotype. The gene calls are TRBV7-2 and TRBJ2-1; D gene unclear. CDR3 length equals 15 residues. Trimming pared 0 bases from V and 0 bases from J, leaving 6 bases between. CDR1 and CDR2 from the germline V gene are SGHTA and FQGNSA. CDR3 nucleotides: TGTGCCAGCAGCTTAGCGGTTCGCTCCTACAATGAGCAGTTCTTC. Its translation is CASSLAVRSYNEQFF.

Ten or more counts support this clonotype. This chain joins TRBV2 and TRBJ2-5; 8 bases agree with TRBD2. The CDR3 runs 17 residues. The germline V gene has CDR1 SNHLY and CDR2 FYNNEI. V was clipped by 1 base and J by 3 bases; unmatched bases: 10. CDR3 DNA: TGTGCCAGCAGTGAAGGATATTTGGCGGGGGGAGAAGAGACCCAGTACTTC. This encodes CASSEGYLAGGEETQYF.